This T cell receptor (beta chain) was sequenced for a study of STAT3 mutations in large granular lymphocyte leukemia. This clone was seen more than once but under ten times. Its antigen is still unknown. Sequencing was performed with immunoSEQ multiplex PCR; in TCRdb, only in-frame clones are kept and a portion is missing. The profile covers more than 2,000 clones, with around three fifths appearing a single time and 85% to 90% taken by the ten largest. General study results and limits: Every T-LGLL patient had at least one immunodominant TCRbeta clonotype. Clonal expansion was inferred from samples taken at other timepoints.

Trimming cost V 0 bases and J 2 bases, with 5 bases left between them. The V gene's germline CDR1 is SGHRS and CDR2 YFSETQ. The CDR3 spans 13 residues. This TCR came from a man in his 60s with T-cell large granular lymphocyte leukemia. Some clones in this sample may be carry-over from other donors' samples. The chain joins TRBV5-1 to TRBJ2-5, with D hard to call. The sample was peripheral blood mononuclear cells. The CDR3 loop reads CASSLGAQETQYF. The CDR3 coding sequence is TGCGCCAGCAGCTTGGGGGCACAAGAGACCCAGTACTTC.